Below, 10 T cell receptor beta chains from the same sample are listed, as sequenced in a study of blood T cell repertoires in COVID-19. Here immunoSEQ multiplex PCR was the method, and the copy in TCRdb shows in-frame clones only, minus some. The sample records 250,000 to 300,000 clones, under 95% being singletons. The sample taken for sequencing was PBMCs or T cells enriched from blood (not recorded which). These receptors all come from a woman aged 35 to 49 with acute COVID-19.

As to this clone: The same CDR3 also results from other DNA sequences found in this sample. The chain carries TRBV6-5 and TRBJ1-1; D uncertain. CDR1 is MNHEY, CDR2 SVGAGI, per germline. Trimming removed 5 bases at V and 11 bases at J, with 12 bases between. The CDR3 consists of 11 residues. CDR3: CASSRQGRAFF. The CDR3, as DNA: TGTGCCAGCAGTAGACAAGGGAGGGCTTTCTTT.

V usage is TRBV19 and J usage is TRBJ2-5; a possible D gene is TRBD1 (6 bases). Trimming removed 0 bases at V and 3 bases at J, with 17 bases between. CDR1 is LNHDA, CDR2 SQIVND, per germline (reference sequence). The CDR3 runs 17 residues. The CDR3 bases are TGTGCCAGTAGTATAGATTCGGCGTCAGGGGCTAAAGAGACCCAGTACTTC. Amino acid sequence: CASSIDSASGAKETQYF.

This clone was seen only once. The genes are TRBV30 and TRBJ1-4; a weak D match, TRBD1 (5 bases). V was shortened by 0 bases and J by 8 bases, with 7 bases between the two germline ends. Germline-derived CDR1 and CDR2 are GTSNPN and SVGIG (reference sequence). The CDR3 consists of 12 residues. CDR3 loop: CAWSVRGEKLFF. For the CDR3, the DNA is TGTGCCTGGAGTGTACGGGGGGAAAAACTGTTTTTT.

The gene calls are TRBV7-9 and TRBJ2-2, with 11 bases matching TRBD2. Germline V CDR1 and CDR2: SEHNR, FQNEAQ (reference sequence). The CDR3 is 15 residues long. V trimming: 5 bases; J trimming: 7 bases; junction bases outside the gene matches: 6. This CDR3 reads CASSTTSGTGGELFF. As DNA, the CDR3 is TGTGCCAGCAGCACGACTAGCGGGACGGGCGGGGAGCTGTTTTTT.

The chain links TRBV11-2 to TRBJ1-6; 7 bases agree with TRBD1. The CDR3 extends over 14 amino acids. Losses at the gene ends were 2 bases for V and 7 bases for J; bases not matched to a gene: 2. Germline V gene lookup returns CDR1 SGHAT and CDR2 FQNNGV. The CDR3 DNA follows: TGTGCCAGCAGCTTACGACAGGGAAATTCACCCCTCCACTTT. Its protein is CASSLRQGNSPLHF.

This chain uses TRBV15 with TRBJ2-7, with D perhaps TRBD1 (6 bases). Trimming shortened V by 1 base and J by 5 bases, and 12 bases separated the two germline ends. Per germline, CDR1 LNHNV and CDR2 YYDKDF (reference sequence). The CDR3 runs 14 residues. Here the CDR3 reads CATSRGQGHHEQYF. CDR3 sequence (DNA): TGTGCCACCAGCAGAGGTCAGGGACACCACGAGCAGTACTTC.

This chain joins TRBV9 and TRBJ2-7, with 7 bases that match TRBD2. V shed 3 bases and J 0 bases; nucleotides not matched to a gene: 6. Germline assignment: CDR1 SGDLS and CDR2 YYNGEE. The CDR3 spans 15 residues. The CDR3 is CASSGGGAGSYEQYF. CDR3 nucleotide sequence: TGTGCCAGCAGCGGGGGAGGGGCGGGCTCCTACGAGCAGTACTTC.

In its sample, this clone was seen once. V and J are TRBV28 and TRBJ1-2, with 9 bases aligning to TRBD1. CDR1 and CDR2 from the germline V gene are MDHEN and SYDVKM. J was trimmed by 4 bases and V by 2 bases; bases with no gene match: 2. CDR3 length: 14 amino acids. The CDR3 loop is CASSLGQGSYGYTF. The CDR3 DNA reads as TGTGCCAGCAGTTTAGGACAGGGGAGCTATGGCTACACCTTC.

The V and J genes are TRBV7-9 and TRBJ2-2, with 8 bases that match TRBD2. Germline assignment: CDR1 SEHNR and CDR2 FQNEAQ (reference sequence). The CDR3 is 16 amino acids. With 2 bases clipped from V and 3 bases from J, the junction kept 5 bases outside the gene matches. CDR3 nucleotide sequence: TGTGCCAGCAGCTTAAACGCGGGAGGTTACACCGGGGAGCTGTTTTTT. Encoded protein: CASSLNAGGYTGELFF. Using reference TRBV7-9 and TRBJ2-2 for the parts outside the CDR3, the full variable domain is DTGVSQNPRHKITKRGQNVTFRCDPISEHNRLYWYRQTLGQGPEFLTYFQNEAQLEKSRLLSDRFSAERPKGSFSTLEIQRTEQGDSAMYLCASSLNAGGYTGELFFGEGSRLTVL.

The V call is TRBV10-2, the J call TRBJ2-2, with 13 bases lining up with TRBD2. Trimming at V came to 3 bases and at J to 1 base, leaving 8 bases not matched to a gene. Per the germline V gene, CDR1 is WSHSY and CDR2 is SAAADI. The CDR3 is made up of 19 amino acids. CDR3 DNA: TGCGCCAGCAGTGACTACGGGACTAGCGGGGCCCTGAACACCGGGGAGCTGTTTTTT. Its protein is CASSDYGTSGALNTGELFF.